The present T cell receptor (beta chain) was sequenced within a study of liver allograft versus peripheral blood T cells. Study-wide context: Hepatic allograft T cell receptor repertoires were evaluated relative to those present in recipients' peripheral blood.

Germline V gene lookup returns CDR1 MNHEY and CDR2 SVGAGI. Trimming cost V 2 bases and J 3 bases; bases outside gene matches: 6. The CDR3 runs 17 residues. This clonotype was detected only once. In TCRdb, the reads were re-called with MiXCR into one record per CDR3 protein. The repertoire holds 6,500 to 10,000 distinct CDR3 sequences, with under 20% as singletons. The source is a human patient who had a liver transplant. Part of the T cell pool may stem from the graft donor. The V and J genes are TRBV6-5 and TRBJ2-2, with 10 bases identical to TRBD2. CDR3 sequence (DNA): TGTGCCAGCAGTTACCTTAGCGGGGGGCTCGACACCGGGGAGCTGTTTTTT. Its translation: CASSYLSGGLDTGELFF.